The entry that follows covers one T cell receptor beta chain sequence. This clone's antigen is unknown. Within one base of it there is no much larger clone, and no base qualities were kept. Including the terminal cysteine and phenylalanine, the CDR3 comprises 17 residues. Only the CDR3 portion is preserved as DNA: 51 bases, with reading frame beginning at the first base. Looking up the germline V gene yields CDR1 MDHEN and CDR2 SYDVKM. Trimming at the junction amounts to 2 bases on V and 4 bases on J, and the germline ends lie 20 bases apart. The immunoSEQ Assay, a bias-controlled multiplex PCR, was used to amplify TCRbeta CDR3 regions from genomic DNA. The authors processed their data as follows. Within the assay, amplification of reference gene primers was used to estimate how many nucleated cells each sample contained. Sequence reads were collapsed and filtered to measure the absolute abundance of every unique TCRbeta CDR3 rearrangement. For each sample, productive Simpson clonality was calculated as the square root of Simpson's diversity index across productive rearrangements. The source is immuneACCESS, and TCRdb retained only in-frame sequences with V and J called. Part of the clones is not carried over; for the studies checked, unresolved V genes explain less than half of this, and the remainder is unexplained. Clonal size and the V and J genes are those of that table, whereas D and trimming came from the DNA. For this sample there are about 63,000 clones; about 75% appear just once. The ten largest account for 50% of the sample.

This sample stems from a study of blood T cell repertoires in COVID-19 (dated by TCRdb to 2020 to 2022). As for the study more broadly: The collaborator samples originated in the United States, Italy and Spain and spanned the acute and convalescent phases of COVID-19. The prospective study material was composed of cDNA or gDNA derived from T cells, B-cell-depleted T cells, or PBMCs. Subjects who had been exposed to COVID-19, were actively infected with it, or had recovered from it provided the deeply sampled blood TCRbeta repertoires that made up the dataset. A freely available public database, intended as a resource for researchers studying the immune response to SARS-CoV-2, is where the repertoires were released. Samples were obtained from the ongoing ImmuneRACE study (first 160 participants) and from some 1,200 subjects provided by 6 global collaborators. Sample metadata almost always included a de-identified subject ID, COVID-19 status, age in years and sex. Where available, HLA class I and class II types were taken from metadata supplied by the sample provider and were not determined by assay-based typing. The full study reports these points: The quantity of clinical and demographic metadata differed by source and by participant and was supplied without curation.

Collaborating institutions collected whole blood in K2EDTA tubes following their own protocols. For TCRbeta analysis, collaborators shipped samples in one of three forms: frozen whole blood, isolated PBMCs, or DNA extracted from either of those sample types. The chain was built from TRBV28 and TRBJ1-1, with the D gene uncertain. The source is an elderly woman with acute or convalescent COVID-19. The material sequenced was peripheral blood. CDR3 reads: CASSLKWPSPGSTEAFF. The DNA reads as follows: TGTGCCAGCAGTTTAAAATGGCCCTCCCCGGGGTCCACTGAAGCTTTCTTT.